The 14 T cell receptor beta chains below were found in one sample sequenced in a study of neurological immune-mediated disorders. One entry per CDR3 protein, called by TCRdb with MiXCR from the 5' RACE reads. The sample has about 40,000 distinct CDR3 sequences; under 4% are singletons. Time point of the sample: longitudinal time-point 1 (baseline). Sequencing was done on a sample of PBMCs. These receptors all stem from a woman between 55 and 75 years old with multiple sclerosis.

In its sample, this clonotype was seen many times. The rearrangement joins TRBV2 to TRBJ2-7; D not resolved. The CDR3 runs to 11 residues. Trimming took off 4 bases at V and 3 bases at J, with 4 bases between the two ends. Germline CDR1 is SNHLY and CDR2 is FYNNEI. DNA of the CDR3: TGTGCCAGCAGTGTTGACTACGAGCAGTACTTC. Translating gives CASSVDYEQYF.

By proportion, this clonotype is medium-sized. The rearrangement joins TRBV5-1 to TRBJ1-1; possible D gene TRBD1, 6 bases. V lost 2 bases, J lost 3 bases, and 14 bases lay in between. Germline loops: CDR1 SGHRS, CDR2 YFSETQ. The CDR3 sequence is 15 residues long. The CDR3 sequence is CASSFTRGEDTEAFF. Written as DNA, the CDR3 is TGCGCCAGCAGCTTCACCAGGGGTGAGGACACTGAAGCTTTCTTT. The variable domain in full, completed from reference TRBV5-1 and TRBJ1-1, reads KAGVTQTPRYLIKTRGQQVTLSCSPISGHRSVSWYQQTPGQGLQFLFEYFSETQRNKGNFPGRFSGRQFSNSRSEMNVSTLELGDSALYLCASSFTRGEDTEAFFGQGTRLTVV.

This clonotype appeared many times. V and J are TRBV6-5 and TRBJ2-5, with 11 nucleotides matching TRBD1. CDR3 size: 15 residues. Trimming cost V 6 bases and J 5 bases; bases outside gene matches: 8. Germline CDR1 and CDR2: MNHEY and SVGAGI. CDR3 sequence: CASSPRTGGRETQYF. The DNA for the CDR3 is TGTGCCAGCAGCCCGCGGACAGGGGGCAGGGAGACCCAGTACTTC.

This clonotype was seen repeatedly, ten times or more. This chain uses TRBV5-1 with TRBJ2-7; D not resolved. Germline CDR1 is SGHRS and CDR2 is YFSETQ. Trimming cost V 0 bases and J 3 bases, with 10 bases left between them. CDR3 size: 14 residues. CDR3 sequence reads: CASSLVVGNYEQYF. The CDR3 DNA reads as TGCGCCAGCAGCTTGGTGGTGGGAAACTACGAGCAGTACTTC.

Notes on this clonotype: One end of the junction fails to match germline, which may point to a read error. The gene calls are TRBV5-1 and TRBJ2-7; 8 nucleotides agree with TRBD2. The CDR3 length is 12 residues. The germline V gene has CDR1 SGHRS and CDR2 YFSETQ. The CDR3 sequence: CDSSMGLGEQYF. DNA for the CDR3: TGCGACAGCAGCATGGGACTAGGGGAGCAGTACTTC. The full variable domain, its missing parts supplied by reference TRBV5-1 and TRBJ2-7, is KAGVTQTPRYLIKTRGQQVTLSCSPISGHRSVSWYQQTPGQGLQFLFEYFSETQRNKGNFPGRFSGRQFSNSRSEMNVSTLELGDSALYLCDSSMGLGEQYFGPGTRLTVT.

The table lists this clonotype with many counts. The chain joins TRBV4-2 to TRBJ2-2; 7 bases match TRBD1. Germline V gene sequence: CDR1 LGHNA, CDR2 YNFKEQ. J was trimmed by 2 bases and V by 0 bases; bases with no gene match: 3. The CDR3 length is 16 residues. CDR3 DNA sequence: TGTGCCAGCAGCCAAGATAGGGGGCTTAACACCGGGGAGCTGTTTTTT. Its translation is CASSQDRGLNTGELFF.

This clonotype was seen a handful of times. This rearrangement joins TRBV12-5 to TRBJ2-1; 7 bases align to TRBD1. The V gene's germline CDR1 is LGHNT and CDR2 FRNRAP. CDR3 size: 14 residues. With 6 bases clipped from V and 5 bases from J, the junction kept 7 bases outside the gene matches. This CDR3 reads CASGSGTENNEQFF. The CDR3 DNA reads TGTGCTAGTGGATCCGGGACAGAAAACAATGAGCAGTTCTTC.

By its share, this clonotype is medium-sized. The genes are TRBV21-1 and TRBJ2-7. TRBV21-1 counts as a pseudogene. The CDR3 spans 12 residues. This CDR3 reads CASSTTANRQYF. DNA for the CDR3: TGTGCCAGCAGCACTACCGCAAATCGGCAGTACTTC.

This clonotype was recorded many times. CDR3 region: CASSLRPGQGYNEQFF. CDR3 nucleotides: TGTGCCAGCAGCTTAAGGCCGGGACAGGGTTACAATGAGCAGTTCTTC. The chain couples TRBV7-9 to TRBJ2-1; 9 bases are a match to TRBD1. V lost 2 bases to trimming and J lost 4 bases; unmatched junction nucleotides: 6. Germline V gives CDR1 SEHNR, CDR2 FQNEAQ (reference sequence). The CDR3 extends over 16 amino acids.

In this sample, this clonotype turned up many times. The CDR3 spells CASNFRDREDEAFF. The CDR3 DNA reads as TGCGCCAGCAACTTCCGGGACAGGGAGGATGAAGCTTTCTTT. The V gene is TRBV5-1, the J gene TRBJ1-1; 9 bases line up with TRBD1. This CDR3 spans 14 amino acids. Germline V gene sequence: CDR1 SGHRS, CDR2 YFSETQ. V gave up 6 bases and J gave up 7 bases; unmatched junction bases: 10.

This clonotype has ten or more counts. V is TRBV5-1 and J is TRBJ1-1, with TRBD1 identical over 7 bases. The CDR3 has 15 residues. The ends lost 4 bases at V and 1 base at J; junction bases unmatched: 7. The germline V gene has CDR1 SGHRS and CDR2 YFSETQ. As DNA, the CDR3 is TGCGCCAGCAGCACCGCAACAGGGGCGAACACTGAAGCTTTCTTT. It yields the protein CASSTATGANTEAFF.

This clonotype was seen a handful of times. The gene calls are TRBV20-1 and TRBJ2-2; tentatively, D is TRBD2 (6 bases). CDR3 length equals 14 residues. Trimming took off 6 bases at V and 5 bases at J, with 16 bases between the two ends. Germline V lookup: CDR1 DFQATT, CDR2 SNEGSKA (reference sequence). The CDR3 region is CSAPGGKGTGELFF. CDR3 DNA sequence: TGCAGTGCCCCTGGGGGGAAGGGGACCGGGGAGCTGTTTTTT.

This clonotype was observed at least ten times. V usage is TRBV5-8 and J usage is TRBJ2-3; TRBD2 matches 9 bases. The V and J ends lost 0 bases and 4 bases, in that order; junction bases with no gene match: 3. From germline, CDR1 is SGHTS and CDR2 YDEGEE. This CDR3 has 15 residues. The DNA for the CDR3 is TGTGCCAGCAGCTTGGCCTCTAGCGGGGCAGATACGCAGTATTTT. As protein: CASSLASSGADTQYF.

This clonotype was recorded at least ten times. One base away lies a much larger clone, so this may be a sequencing read error. The V gene is TRBV20-1, the J gene TRBJ2-5, with TRBD2 matching 9 bases. The ends lost 7 bases at V and 5 bases at J; junction bases unmatched: 8. The CDR3 totals 13 residues. The germline V gene encodes CDR1 DFQATT and CDR2 SNEGSKA (reference sequence). CDR3 region: CSDSGTSLETQYF. CDR3 bases: TGCAGTGACTCCGGGACTAGCCTTGAGACCCAGTACTTC.